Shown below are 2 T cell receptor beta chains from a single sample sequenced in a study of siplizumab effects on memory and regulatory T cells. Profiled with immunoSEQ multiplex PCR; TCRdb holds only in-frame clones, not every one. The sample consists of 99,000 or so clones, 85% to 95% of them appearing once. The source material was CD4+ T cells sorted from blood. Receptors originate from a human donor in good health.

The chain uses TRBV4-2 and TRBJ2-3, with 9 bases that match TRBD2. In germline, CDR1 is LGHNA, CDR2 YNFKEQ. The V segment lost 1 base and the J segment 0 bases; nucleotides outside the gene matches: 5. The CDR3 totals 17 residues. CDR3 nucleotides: TGTGCCAGCAGCCAAGGTTCAGCGGGGGGAAGCACAGATACGCAGTATTTT. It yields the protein CASSQGSAGGSTDTQYF.

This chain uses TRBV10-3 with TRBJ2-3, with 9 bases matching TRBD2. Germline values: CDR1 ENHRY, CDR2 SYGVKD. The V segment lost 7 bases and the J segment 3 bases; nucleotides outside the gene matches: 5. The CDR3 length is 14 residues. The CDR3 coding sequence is TGTGCCATCATGGCGGGAGGGGGAACAGATACGCAGTATTTT. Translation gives CAIMAGGGTDTQYF.